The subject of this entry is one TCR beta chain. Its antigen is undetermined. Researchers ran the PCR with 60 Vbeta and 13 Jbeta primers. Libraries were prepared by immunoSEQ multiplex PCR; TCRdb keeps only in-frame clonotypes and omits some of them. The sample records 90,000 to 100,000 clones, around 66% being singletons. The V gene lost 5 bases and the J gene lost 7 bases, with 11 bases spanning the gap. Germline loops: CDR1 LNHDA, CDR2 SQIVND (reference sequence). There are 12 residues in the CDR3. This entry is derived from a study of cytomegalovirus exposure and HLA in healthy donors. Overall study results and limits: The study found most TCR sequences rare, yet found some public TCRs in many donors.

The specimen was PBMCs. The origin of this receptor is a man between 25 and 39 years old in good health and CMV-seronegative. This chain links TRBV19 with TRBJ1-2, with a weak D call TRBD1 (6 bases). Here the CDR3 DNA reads TGTGCCAGTAGTTACAGGGACCGTGGCTACACCTTC. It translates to CASSYRDRGYTF.